The 9 T cell receptor beta chains below were found in one sample sequenced in a study of blood T cell repertoires in COVID-19. The data were produced by immunoSEQ multiplex PCR, yet TCRdb's version contains in-frame clones alone and is incomplete. The sample has approximately 140,000 clones; 80% to 90% are singletons. Sample: peripheral blood. The receptors derive from a woman aged 55-70 years with COVID-19, enrolled during active disease.

The chain uses TRBV7-9 and TRBJ1-2; weak D call: TRBD1 (5 bases). This CDR3 contains 14 residues. V was pared by 1 base and J by 4 bases, with 10 bases between. Germline V gives CDR1 SEHNR, CDR2 FQNEAQ (reference sequence). The CDR3 loop reads CASSLGGVSYGYTF. The DNA of the CDR3 is TGTGCCAGCAGCTTAGGGGGGGTGAGCTATGGCTACACCTTC.

The rearrangement joins TRBV6-5 to TRBJ2-1; D call uncertain. CDR1 and CDR2 (germline): MNHEY, SVGAGI. Trimming cost V 8 bases and J 1 base, with 9 bases left between them. The CDR3 is 13 residues long. The CDR3 here is CASSGVSYNEQFF. In nucleotides, the CDR3 is TGTGCCAGCTCAGGCGTTTCCTACAATGAGCAGTTCTTC.

The chain links TRBV6-6 to TRBJ2-7; D is possibly TRBD1 (5 bases). Per the germline V gene, CDR1 is MNHNY and CDR2 is SVGAGI (reference sequence). The CDR3 is 14 residues long. Trimming left V 7 bases short and J 5 bases short, with 18 bases between. CDR3 nucleotides: TGTGCCAGCAACACCGGACAAAGTCTCGACGAGCAGTACTTC. Translated, it gives CASNTGQSLDEQYF.

The chain has TRBV4-3 and TRBJ1-2; weak D call: TRBD1 (5 bases). Germline V CDR1 and CDR2: LGHNA, YSLEER. The V and J ends lost 1 base and 3 bases respectively, with 9 bases between them. The CDR3 runs to 14 residues. The CDR3, as DNA: TGCGCCAGCAGCCAAGTGGGGGGAGACTATGGCTACACCTTC. Translation: CASSQVGGDYGYTF.

The chain employs TRBV19 and TRBJ1-2; TRBD1 is a possible D gene (5 bases). Germline V gene sequence: CDR1 LNHDA, CDR2 SQIVND (reference sequence). The CDR3 is made up of 17 amino acids. The germline V and J ends were trimmed by 3 bases and 5 bases, with 22 bases remaining between them. DNA for the CDR3: TGTGCCAGTAGTATTGGCCGGTTTGGGGCCCCAATTTATGGCTACACCTTC. It yields the protein CASSIGRFGAPIYGYTF.

This clone was seen a handful of times. The chain uses TRBV6-1 and TRBJ2-2; a weak D match, TRBD1 (6 bases). Looked up from germline, CDR1 is MNHNS and CDR2 is SASEGT. The CDR3 extends over 16 amino acids. Trimming removed 1 base at V and 5 bases at J, with 14 bases between. The CDR3: CASSEEYTGKTGELFF. The CDR3 nucleotides are TGTGCCAGCAGTGAAGAGTACACAGGGAAGACCGGGGAGCTGTTTTTT.

V usage is TRBV18 and J usage is TRBJ2-5; no firm D call. There are 17 residues in the CDR3. CDR1 and CDR2 from the germline V gene are KGHSH and LQKENI. V was trimmed by 3 bases and J by 0 bases, leaving 17 bases between them. The CDR3 spells CASSPTPVSTYQETQYF. CDR3 DNA: TGTGCCAGCTCACCTACTCCGGTGTCCACGTACCAAGAGACCCAGTACTTC.

The gene calls are TRBV12-5 and TRBJ2-1; 11 nucleotides align to TRBD2. The length of the CDR3 is 16 residues. The V and J ends lost 5 bases and 0 bases, in that order; junction bases with no gene match: 3. Germline CDR1 LGHNT, CDR2 FRNRAP. CDR3 in DNA: TGTGCTAGTGGTCTAGGGACTAGCGGCTCCTACAATGAGCAGTTCTTC. Its translation: CASGLGTSGSYNEQFF.

V gene TRBV2 combines with J gene TRBJ1-1, with TRBD1 identical over 8 bases. This CDR3 region has 14 residues. V lost 4 bases and J lost 4; bases outside the gene matches: 5. The germline V gene has CDR1 SNHLY and CDR2 FYNNEI. The CDR3 DNA reads as TGTGCCAGCAGTGCAGGGGGCTGGGGCACTGAAGCTTTCTTT. Protein product: CASSAGGWGTEAFF. The variable domain in full, with the rest retrieved from reference TRBV2 and TRBJ1-1, is EPEVTQTPSHQVTQMGQEVILRCVPISNHLYFYWYRQILGQKVEFLVSFYNNEISEKSEIFDDQFSVERPDGSNFTLKIRSTKLEDSAMYFCASSAGGWGTEAFFGQGTRLTVV.